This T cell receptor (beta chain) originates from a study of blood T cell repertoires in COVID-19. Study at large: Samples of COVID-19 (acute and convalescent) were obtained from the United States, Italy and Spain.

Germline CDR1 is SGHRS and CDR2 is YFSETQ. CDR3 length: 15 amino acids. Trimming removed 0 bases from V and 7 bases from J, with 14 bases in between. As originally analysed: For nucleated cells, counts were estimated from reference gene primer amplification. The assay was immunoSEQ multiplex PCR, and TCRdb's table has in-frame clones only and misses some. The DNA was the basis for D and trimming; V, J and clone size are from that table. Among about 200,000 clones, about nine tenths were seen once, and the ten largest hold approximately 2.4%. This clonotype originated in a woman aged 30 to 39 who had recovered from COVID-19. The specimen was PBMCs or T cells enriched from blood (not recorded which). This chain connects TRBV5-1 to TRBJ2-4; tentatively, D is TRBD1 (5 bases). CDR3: CASSLDRSLGNIQYF. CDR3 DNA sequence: TGCGCCAGCAGCTTGGACAGGTCCTTAGGGAACATTCAGTACTTC.